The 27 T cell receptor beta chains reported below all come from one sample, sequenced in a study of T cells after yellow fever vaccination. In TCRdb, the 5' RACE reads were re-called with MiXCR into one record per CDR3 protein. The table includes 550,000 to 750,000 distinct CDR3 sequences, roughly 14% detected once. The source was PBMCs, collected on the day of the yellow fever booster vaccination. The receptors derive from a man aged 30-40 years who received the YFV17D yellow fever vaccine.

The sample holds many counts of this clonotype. This CDR3 is CASSLDRGSYEQYF. Written as DNA, the CDR3 is TGCGCCAGCAGCTTGGACAGGGGTTCCTACGAGCAGTACTTC. This rearrangement joins TRBV5-1 to TRBJ2-7; TRBD1 matches 7 bases. V shed 0 bases and J 1 base; nucleotides not matched to a gene: 1. This CDR3 is built from 14 residues. Germline loops: CDR1 SGHRS, CDR2 YFSETQ.

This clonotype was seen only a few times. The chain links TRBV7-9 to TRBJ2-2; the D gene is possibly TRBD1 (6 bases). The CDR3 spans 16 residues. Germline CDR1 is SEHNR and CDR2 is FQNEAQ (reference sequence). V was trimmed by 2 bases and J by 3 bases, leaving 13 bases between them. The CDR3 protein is CASSLRGRGDTGELFF. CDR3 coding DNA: TGTGCCAGCAGCTTAAGGGGCAGGGGAGACACCGGGGAGCTGTTTTTT.

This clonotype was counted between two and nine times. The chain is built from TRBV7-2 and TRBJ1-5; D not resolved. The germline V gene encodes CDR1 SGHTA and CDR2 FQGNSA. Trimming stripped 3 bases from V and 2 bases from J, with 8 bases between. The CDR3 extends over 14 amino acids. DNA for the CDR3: TGTGCCAGCAGCTTTTTAACCCGCAATCAGCCCCAGCATTTT. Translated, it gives CASSFLTRNQPQHF.

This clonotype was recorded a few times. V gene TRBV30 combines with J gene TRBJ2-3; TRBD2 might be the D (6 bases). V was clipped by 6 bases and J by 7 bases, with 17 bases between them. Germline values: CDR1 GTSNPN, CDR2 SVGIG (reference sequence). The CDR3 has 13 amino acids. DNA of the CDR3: TGTGCCTGTCACGGGGGTGTATCAAATACGCAGTATTTT. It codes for CACHGGVSNTQYF.

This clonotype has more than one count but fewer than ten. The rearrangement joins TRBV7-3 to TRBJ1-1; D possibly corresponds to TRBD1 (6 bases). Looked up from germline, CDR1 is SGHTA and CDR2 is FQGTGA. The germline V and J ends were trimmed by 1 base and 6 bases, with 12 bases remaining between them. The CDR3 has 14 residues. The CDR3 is CASSLKGDSAEAFF. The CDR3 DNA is TGTGCCAGCAGCTTAAAGGGGGATTCAGCTGAAGCTTTCTTT.

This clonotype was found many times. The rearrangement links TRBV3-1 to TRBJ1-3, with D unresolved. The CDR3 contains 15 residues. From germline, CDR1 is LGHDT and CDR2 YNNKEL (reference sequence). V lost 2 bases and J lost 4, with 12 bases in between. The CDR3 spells CASSQTPSLGNTIYF. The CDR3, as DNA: TGTGCCAGCAGCCAAACCCCCTCGCTCGGAAACACCATATATTTT.

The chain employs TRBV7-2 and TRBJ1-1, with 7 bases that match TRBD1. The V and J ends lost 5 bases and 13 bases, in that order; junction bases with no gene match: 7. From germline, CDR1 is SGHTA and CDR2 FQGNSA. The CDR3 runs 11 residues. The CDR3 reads CASSKRTGVFF. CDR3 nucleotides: TGTGCCAGCAGCAAACGGACAGGCGTTTTCTTT.

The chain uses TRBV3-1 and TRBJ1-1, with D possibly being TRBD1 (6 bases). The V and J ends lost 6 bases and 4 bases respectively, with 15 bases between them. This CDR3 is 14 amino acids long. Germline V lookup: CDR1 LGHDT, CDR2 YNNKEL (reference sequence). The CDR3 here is CASREQGRSTEAFF. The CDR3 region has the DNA TGTGCCAGCAGAGAACAGGGTCGAAGCACTGAAGCTTTCTTT.

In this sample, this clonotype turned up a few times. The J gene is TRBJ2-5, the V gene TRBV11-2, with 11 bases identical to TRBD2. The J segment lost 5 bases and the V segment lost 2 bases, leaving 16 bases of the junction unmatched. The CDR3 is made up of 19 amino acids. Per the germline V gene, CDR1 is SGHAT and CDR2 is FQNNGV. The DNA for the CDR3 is TGTGCCAGCAGCTTAATAACTAGCGGGAGTACGCTTCGGGGGGAGACCCAGTACTTC. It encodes CASSLITSGSTLRGETQYF.

In DNA, the CDR3 is TGTGCCAGCAGTTTGGTGGGGGCAGGGGGGAGCGCTCATGAGGGTGGTGAGCAGTTCTTC. Protein sequence: CASSLVGAGGSAHEGGEQFF. The chain links TRBV27 to TRBJ2-1, with D perhaps matching TRBD1 (7 bases). The CDR3 is 20 amino acids. Germline V gene lookup returns CDR1 MNHEY and CDR2 SMNVEV (reference sequence). The V end lost 3 bases, the J end lost 9 bases, and 33 bases lay between the germline ends.

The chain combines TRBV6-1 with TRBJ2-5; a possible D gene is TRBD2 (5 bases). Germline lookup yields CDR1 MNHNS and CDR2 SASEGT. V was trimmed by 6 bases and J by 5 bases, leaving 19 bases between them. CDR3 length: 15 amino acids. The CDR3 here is CASSPQDGIEETQYF. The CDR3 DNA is TGTGCCAGCAGCCCCCAGGACGGGATAGAGGAGACCCAGTACTTC.

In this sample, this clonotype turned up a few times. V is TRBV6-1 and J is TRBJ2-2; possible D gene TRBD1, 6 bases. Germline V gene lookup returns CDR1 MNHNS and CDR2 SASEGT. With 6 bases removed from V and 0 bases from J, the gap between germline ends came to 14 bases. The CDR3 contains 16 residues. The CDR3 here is CASSHFRGTNTGELFF. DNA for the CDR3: TGTGCCAGCAGCCATTTCAGGGGAACGAACACCGGGGAGCTGTTTTTT.

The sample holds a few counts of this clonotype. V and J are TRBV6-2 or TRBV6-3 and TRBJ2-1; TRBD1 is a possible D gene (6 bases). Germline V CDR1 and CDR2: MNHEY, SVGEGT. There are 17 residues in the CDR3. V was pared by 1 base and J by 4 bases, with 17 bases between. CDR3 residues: CASSYFSVGQRYNEQFF. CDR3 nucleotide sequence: TGTGCCAGCAGTTACTTCTCCGTCGGACAGAGGTACAATGAGCAGTTCTTC.

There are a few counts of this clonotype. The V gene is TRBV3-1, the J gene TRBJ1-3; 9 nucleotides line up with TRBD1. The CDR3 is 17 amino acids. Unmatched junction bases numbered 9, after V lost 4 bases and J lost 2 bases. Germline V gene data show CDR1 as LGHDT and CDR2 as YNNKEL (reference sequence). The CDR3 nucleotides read TGTGCCAGCAGCCGGACTTACAGGGGGCCCGCTGGAAACACCATATATTTT. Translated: CASSRTYRGPAGNTIYF.

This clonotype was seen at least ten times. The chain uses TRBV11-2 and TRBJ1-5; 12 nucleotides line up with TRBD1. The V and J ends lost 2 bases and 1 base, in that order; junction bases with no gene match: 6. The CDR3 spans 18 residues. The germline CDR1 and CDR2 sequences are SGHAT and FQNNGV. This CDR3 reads CASSLRPGQGASNQPQHF. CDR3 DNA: TGTGCCAGCAGCTTAAGGCCGGGACAGGGGGCGAGCAATCAGCCCCAGCATTTT.

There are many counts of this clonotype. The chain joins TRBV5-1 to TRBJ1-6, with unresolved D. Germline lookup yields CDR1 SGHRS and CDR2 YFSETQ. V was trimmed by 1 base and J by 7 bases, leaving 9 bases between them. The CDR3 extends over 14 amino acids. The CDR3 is CASSLRRANSPLHF. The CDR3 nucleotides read TGCGCCAGCAGCTTGAGAAGGGCGAATTCACCCCTCCACTTT.

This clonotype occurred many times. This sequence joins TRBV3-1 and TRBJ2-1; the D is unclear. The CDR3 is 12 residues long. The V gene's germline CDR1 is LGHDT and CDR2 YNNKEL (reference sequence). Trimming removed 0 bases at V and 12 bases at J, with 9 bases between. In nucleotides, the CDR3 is TGTGCCAGCAGCCAAGAACTGGCCCGGCAGTTCTTC. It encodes CASSQELARQFF.

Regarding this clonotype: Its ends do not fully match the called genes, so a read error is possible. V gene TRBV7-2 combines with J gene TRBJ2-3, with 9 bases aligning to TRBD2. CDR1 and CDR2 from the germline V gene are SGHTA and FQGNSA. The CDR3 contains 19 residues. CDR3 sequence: CASSLAYWREGLVVDTQYF. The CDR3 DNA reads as TGTGCCAGCAGCCTAGCTTATTGGCGGGAGGGCCTGGTGGTAGATACGCAGTATTTT.

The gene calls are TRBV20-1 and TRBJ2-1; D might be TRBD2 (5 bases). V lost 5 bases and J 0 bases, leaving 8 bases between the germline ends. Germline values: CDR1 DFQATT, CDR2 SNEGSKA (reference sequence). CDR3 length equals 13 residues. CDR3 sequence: CSASRVSYNEQFF. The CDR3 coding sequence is TGCAGTGCTTCGAGGGTCTCCTACAATGAGCAGTTCTTC.

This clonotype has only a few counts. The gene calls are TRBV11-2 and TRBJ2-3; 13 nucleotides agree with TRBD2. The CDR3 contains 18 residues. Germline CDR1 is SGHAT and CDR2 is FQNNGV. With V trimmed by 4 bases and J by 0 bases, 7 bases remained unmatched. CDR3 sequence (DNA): TGTGCCAGCAGCTGGGGGACTAGCGGGACTACTAGCACAGATACGCAGTATTTT. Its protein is CASSWGTSGTTSTDTQYF.

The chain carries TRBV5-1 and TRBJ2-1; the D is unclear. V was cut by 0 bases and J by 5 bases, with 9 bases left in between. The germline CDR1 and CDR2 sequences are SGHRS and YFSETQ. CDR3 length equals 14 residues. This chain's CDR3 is CASSLAIGNNEQFF. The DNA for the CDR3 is TGCGCCAGCAGCTTGGCGATTGGAAACAATGAGCAGTTCTTC.

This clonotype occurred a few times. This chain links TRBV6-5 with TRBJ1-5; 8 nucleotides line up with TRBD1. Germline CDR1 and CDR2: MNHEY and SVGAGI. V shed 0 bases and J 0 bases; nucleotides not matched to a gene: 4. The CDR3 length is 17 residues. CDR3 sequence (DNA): TGTGCCAGCAGTTACTCCAGGGGGCTAGTTAGCAATCAGCCCCAGCATTTT. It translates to CASSYSRGLVSNQPQHF.

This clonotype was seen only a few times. Here the CDR3 reads CASGLPGGGEAFF. The CDR3 DNA reads TGTGCTAGTGGTTTGCCAGGGGGCGGTGAAGCTTTCTTT. This chain uses TRBV12-5 with TRBJ1-1; TRBD1 aligns across 8 bases. CDR1 LGHNT and CDR2 FRNRAP come from the germline V gene. The trim removed 2 bases at V and 7 bases at J, leaving 3 bases unmatched. This CDR3 comprises 13 residues. Complete variable domain (other parts from reference TRBV12-5 and TRBJ1-1): DARVTQTPRHKVTEMGQEVTMRCQPILGHNTVFWYRQTMMQGLELLAYFRNRAPLDDSGMPKDRFSAEMPDATLATLKIQPSEPRDSAVYFCASGLPGGGEAFFGQGTRLTVV.

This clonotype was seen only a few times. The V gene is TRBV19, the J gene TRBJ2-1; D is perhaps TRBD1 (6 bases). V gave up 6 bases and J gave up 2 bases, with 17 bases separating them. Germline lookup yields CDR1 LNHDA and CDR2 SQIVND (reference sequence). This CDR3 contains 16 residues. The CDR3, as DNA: TGTGCCAGTAGCAGGGGAGAGGGCCTTGCCTACAATGAGCAGTTCTTC. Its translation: CASSRGEGLAYNEQFF. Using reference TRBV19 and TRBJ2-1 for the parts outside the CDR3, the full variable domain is DGGITQSPKYLFRKEGQNVTLSCEQNLNHDAMYWYRQDPGQGLRLIYYSQIVNDFQKGDIAEGYSVSREKKESFPLTVTSAQKNPTAFYLCASSRGEGLAYNEQFFGPGTRLTVL.

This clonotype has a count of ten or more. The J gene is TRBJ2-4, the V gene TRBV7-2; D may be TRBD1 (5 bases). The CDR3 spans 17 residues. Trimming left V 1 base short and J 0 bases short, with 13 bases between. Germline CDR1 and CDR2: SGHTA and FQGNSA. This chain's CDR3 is CASSLVSGIGAKNIQYF. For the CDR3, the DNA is TGTGCCAGCAGCTTAGTTTCAGGGATAGGAGCCAAAAACATTCAGTACTTC.

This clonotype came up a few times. CDR3 bases: TGTGCCAGCAGATTCGCCGGGGCGAGCTACGAGCAGTACTTC. Translating it yields CASRFAGASYEQYF. The chain recombines TRBV6-1 with TRBJ2-7, with D perhaps TRBD1 or TRBD2 (5 bases each). The CDR3 sequence is 14 residues long. Trimming pared 6 bases from V and 3 bases from J, leaving 15 bases between. CDR1 and CDR2 (germline): MNHNS, SASEGT.

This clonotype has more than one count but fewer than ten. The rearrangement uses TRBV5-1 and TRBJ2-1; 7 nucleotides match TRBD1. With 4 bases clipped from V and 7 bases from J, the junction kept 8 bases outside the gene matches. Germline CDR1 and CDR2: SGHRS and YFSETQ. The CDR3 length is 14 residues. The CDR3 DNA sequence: TGCGCCAGCAGCCTTACAGGGGACCTAAATGAGCAGTTCTTC. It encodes CASSLTGDLNEQFF.